Described below is a single T cell receptor (beta chain) sequence and its context. TCRdb keeps only in-frame clones here, not all; method: immunoSEQ multiplex PCR. Of tens of thousands of clones in the sample, roughly nine tenths were seen once. The data are from a study of T cell changes during pregnancy in multiple sclerosis. CDR1 and CDR2 (germline): PRHDT, FYEKMQ (reference sequence). The germline V and J ends were trimmed by 1 base and 7 bases, with 16 bases remaining between them. The CDR3 totals 15 residues. Source: peripheral blood, taken in the second trimester of pregnancy. The V and J genes are TRBV13 and TRBJ2-5; D is perhaps TRBD2 (5 bases). This sequence was found in a female donor in good health, enrolled as a control in a pregnancy study. CDR3 loop: CASSLDAGGSGTQYF. CDR3 DNA sequence: TGTGCCAGCAGCTTAGATGCGGGCGGGTCTGGGACCCAGTACTTC. The full variable domain, in which reference TRBV13 and TRBJ2-5 provide the parts outside the CDR3, is AAGVIQSPRHLIKEKRETATLKCYPIPRHDTVYWYQQGPGQDPQFLISFYEKMQSDKGSIPDRFSAQQFSDYHSELNMSSLELGDSALYFCASSLDAGGSGTQYFGPGTRLLVL.